These 27 T cell receptor beta chains share one sample of origin, sequenced in a study of a mutant IDH1 vaccine in newly diagnosed glioma. Clones were sequenced by immunoSEQ multiplex PCR, and TCRdb holds only the in-frame ones, with some missing. The repertoire includes roughly 51,000 clones, roughly four fifths of them detected once, and about 3.3% sits in the top ten. For these receptors, no antigen is known. Time point indicated: week 5, during vaccination. Each dose delivered 300 ug of mutant IDH1 20-mer peptide subcutaneously with imiquimod. Specimen: PBMCs, collected from a glioma patient whose treatment included an IDH1 peptide vaccine. All receptors derive from a man aged 30-40 years with glioma.

This chain connects TRBV7-9 to TRBJ1-3; D unclear. The CDR3 loop spans 14 amino acids. V lost 10 bases and J lost 3, with 16 bases in between. CDR1 and CDR2 (germline): SEHNR, FQNEAQ (reference sequence). The CDR3 protein is CATSPTDRGNTIYF. In nucleotides, the CDR3 is TGTGCCACTTCCCCTACAGATCGTGGAAACACCATATATTTT.

This chain connects TRBV28 to TRBJ2-6; possibly TRBD2 for D (6 bases). The CDR3 sequence is 13 residues long. Trimming pared 5 bases from V and 8 bases from J, leaving 10 bases between. The V gene's germline CDR1 is MDHEN and CDR2 SYDVKM. CDR3 loop: CASSPGGTNVLTF. CDR3 DNA sequence: TGTGCCAGCAGTCCAGGCGGGACCAACGTCCTGACTTTC.

This rearrangement joins TRBV5-4 to TRBJ1-1; D is undetermined. The V end lost 3 bases, the J end lost 4 bases, and 16 bases lay between the germline ends. The germline gives CDR1 SGHNT, CDR2 YYREEE (reference sequence). The CDR3 runs 15 residues. The CDR3 DNA sequence: TGTGCCAGCAGCTCCATGATGGAGGGTCGCACTGAAGCTTTCTTT. It codes for CASSSMMEGRTEAFF.

The chain employs TRBV9 and TRBJ2-5; 9 bases are shared with TRBD1. The V segment lost 6 bases and the J segment 1 base; nucleotides outside the gene matches: 7. This CDR3 region has 15 residues. Germline V CDR1 and CDR2: SGDLS, YYNGEE. The CDR3 loop is CASTLTGGGQETQYF. In DNA form, the CDR3 reads TGTGCCAGCACCCTCACAGGGGGCGGCCAAGAGACCCAGTACTTC.

V and J are TRBV6-1 and TRBJ1-2; D gene ambiguous. The germline CDR1 and CDR2 sequences are MNHNS and SASEGT. The CDR3 is 15 residues long. V was trimmed by 2 bases and J by 4 bases, leaving 14 bases between them. Written as DNA, the CDR3 is TGTGCCAGCAGTGAACTTTTCACAGACCCCTATGGCTACACCTTC. Residues: CASSELFTDPYGYTF.

In this sample, this clone turned up a few times. This sequence joins TRBV6-4 and TRBJ2-1; 8 positions match TRBD2. V shed 0 bases and J 2 bases; nucleotides not matched to a gene: 0. The germline gives CDR1 MRHNA, CDR2 SNTAGT. The CDR3 is made up of 15 amino acids. CDR3 protein: CASSDSSGAYNEQFF. The CDR3 DNA sequence: TGTGCCAGCAGTGACTCTAGCGGGGCCTACAATGAGCAGTTCTTC.

The rearrangement uses TRBV5-1 and TRBJ1-2; D possibly corresponds to TRBD1 (6 bases). CDR3 length: 16 residues. Germline V gene sequence: CDR1 SGHRS, CDR2 YFSETQ. V was shortened by 3 bases and J by 9 bases, with 24 bases between the two germline ends. The DNA for the CDR3 is TGCGCCAGCAGCTCCTCGCCGGTCGCAGGGGAGGGTAGCTACACCTTC. Protein product: CASSSSPVAGEGSYTF.

This chain uses TRBV11-2 with TRBJ2-2; D gene uncertain. Per the germline V gene, CDR1 is SGHAT and CDR2 is FQNNGV. This CDR3 contains 15 residues. The V end lost 1 base, the J end lost 5 bases, and 11 bases lay between the germline ends. For the CDR3, the DNA is TGTGCCAGCAGCTTAGTCCCAGGTCAGACCGGGGAGCTGTTTTTT. Protein: CASSLVPGQTGELFF.

The chain links TRBV10-3 to TRBJ1-5, with D tentatively TRBD1 (5 bases). CDR1 ENHRY and CDR2 SYGVKD come from the germline V gene. Trimming pared 6 bases from V and 3 bases from J, leaving 12 bases between. CDR3 length: 14 residues. The CDR3 reads CAIRPGDLNQPQHF. The CDR3 DNA is TGTGCCATCAGACCCGGGGACCTCAATCAGCCCCAGCATTTT.

In this sample, this clone turned up a few times. The chain links TRBV7-2 to TRBJ1-5; D uncertain. Germline CDR1 and CDR2: SGHTA and FQGNSA. The V end lost 6 bases, the J end lost 5 bases, and 11 bases lay between the germline ends. CDR3 length: 13 residues. CDR3 bases: TGTGCCAGCAGTAAAAGGTCGGATCAGCCCCAGCATTTT. The encoded protein is CASSKRSDQPQHF.

CDR3 in amino acids: CASSRDRRYGYTF. The DNA for the CDR3 is TGTGCCAGCAGTCGGGACCGACGCTATGGCTACACCTTC. The chain recombines TRBV28 with TRBJ1-2, with a tentative D call TRBD1 (5 bases). Trimming pared 5 bases from V and 4 bases from J, leaving 11 bases between. CDR1 and CDR2 from the germline V gene are MDHEN and SYDVKM. This CDR3 is built from 13 residues.

The chain's CDR3 is CASSRGTSGLQETQYF. In DNA form, the CDR3 reads TGTGCCAGCAGCAGAGGGACTAGCGGGCTCCAAGAGACCCAGTACTTC. The chain recombines TRBV7-9 with TRBJ2-5, with 12 nucleotides matching TRBD2. The ends lost 5 bases at V and 1 base at J; junction bases unmatched: 5. Germline V gives CDR1 SEHNR, CDR2 FQNEAQ (reference sequence). The CDR3 extends over 16 amino acids.

In this sample, this clone turned up once. The DNA of the CDR3 is TGTGCCAGCAGCCAAAAAAGCGGCTCTGAGACCCAGTACTTC. The encoded protein is CASSQKSGSETQYF. This chain uses TRBV4-2 with TRBJ2-5, with D perhaps TRBD2 (5 bases). With 2 bases removed from V and 5 bases from J, the gap between germline ends came to 12 bases. CDR1 LGHNA and CDR2 YNFKEQ come from the germline V gene. The CDR3 extends over 14 amino acids.

V usage is TRBV18 and J usage is TRBJ2-7; 7 positions agree with TRBD1. V lost 0 bases to trimming and J lost 0 bases; unmatched junction nucleotides: 5. From germline, CDR1 is KGHSH and CDR2 LQKENI. The CDR3 loop spans 16 amino acids. The CDR3 protein is CASSPPNRGYSYEQYF. The CDR3 coding sequence is TGTGCCAGCTCACCACCGAACAGGGGATACTCCTACGAGCAGTACTTC.

CDR3 nucleotide sequence: TGCGCCAGCAGCCAAGATCTCAGGGGGAATGAAAAACTGTTTTTT. This encodes CASSQDLRGNEKLFF. The rearrangement uses TRBV4-1 and TRBJ1-4, with TRBD1 matching over 7 bases. The CDR3 consists of 15 residues. CDR1 is MGHRA and CDR2 is YSYEKL in the germline V gene. The ends lost 0 bases at V and 5 bases at J; junction bases unmatched: 3.

This clone was observed once. This chain links TRBV11-2 with TRBJ2-7, with 10 nucleotides matching TRBD1. J lost 4 bases, V lost 3 bases, and 9 bases had no gene match. The germline gives CDR1 SGHAT, CDR2 FQNNGV. The CDR3 contains 16 residues. CDR3 in amino acids: CASSFILGTGAYEQYF. The CDR3 coding sequence is TGTGCCAGCAGCTTTATTTTGGGGACAGGGGCTTACGAGCAGTACTTC.

As for this clone: This specimen includes other DNA sequences encoding the same CDR3. This sequence joins TRBV19 and TRBJ1-4, with D possibly TRBD1 on 6 matching bases. Trimming took off 6 bases at V and 5 bases at J, with 19 bases between the two ends. Germline CDR1 and CDR2: LNHDA and SQIVND (reference sequence). CDR3 size: 16 residues. CDR3 residues: CASRGSLGRGNEKLFF. Here the CDR3 DNA reads TGTGCCAGTAGAGGCTCACTCGGCAGGGGAAATGAAAAACTGTTTTTT.

The rearrangement links TRBV5-6 to TRBJ2-7, with 7 bases identical to TRBD1. The CDR3 runs 15 residues. V was pared by 0 bases and J by 7 bases, with 10 bases of the junction left unmatched. Per germline, CDR1 SGHDT and CDR2 YYEEEE. The DNA for the CDR3 is TGTGCCAGCAGCTTGGGAGGGGGCGCGGTAATAGAGCAGTACTTC. This sequence encodes CASSLGGGAVIEQYF. The whole variable domain, remainder taken from reference TRBV5-6 and TRBJ2-7, is DAGVTQSPTHLIKTRGQQVTLRCSPKSGHDTVSWYQQALGQGPQFIFQYYEEEERQRGNFPDRFSGHQFPNYSSELNVNALLLGDSALYLCASSLGGGAVIEQYFGPGTRLTVT.

The V call is TRBV29-1, the J call TRBJ1-1; D unclear. The germline CDR1 and CDR2 sequences are SQVTM and ANQGSEA. CDR3 length: 13 residues. V dropped 0 bases and J dropped 6 bases, with 11 bases sitting between them. The CDR3 nucleotides are TGCAGCGTTGAAGATAACTTTATCCCTGAAGCTTTCTTT. As protein: CSVEDNFIPEAFF. Complete variable domain (other parts from reference TRBV29-1 and TRBJ1-1): SAVISQKPSRDICQRGTSLTIQCQVDSQVTMMFWYRQQPGQSLTLIATANQGSEATYESGFVIDKFPISRPNLTFSTLTVSNMSPEDSSIYLCSVEDNFIPEAFFGQGTRLTVV.

The V gene is TRBV19, the J gene TRBJ2-7; either TRBD1 or TRBD2 may fit D (5 bases each). The V and J ends lost 5 bases and 3 bases respectively, with 20 bases between them. The germline V gene encodes CDR1 LNHDA and CDR2 SQIVND (reference sequence). The CDR3 length is 16 residues. The CDR3 sequence: CASSAGTIGNRYEQYF. In nucleotides, the CDR3 is TGTGCCAGTAGTGCCGGGACCATCGGGAACCGCTACGAGCAGTACTTC.

About this clone itself: Other nucleotide sequences from this sample produce the same CDR3. The genes are TRBV30 and TRBJ1-3; tentative D call: TRBD1 (6 bases). Trimming left V 0 bases short and J 4 bases short, with 10 bases between. CDR3 length: 14 amino acids. Looked up from germline, CDR1 is GTSNPN and CDR2 is SVGIG (reference sequence). The CDR3 bases are TGTGCCTGGAGTGTAGGGGGGCCGGGAAACACCATATATTTT. This encodes CAWSVGGPGNTIYF.

V usage is TRBV11-3 and J usage is TRBJ2-1; 9 bases line up with TRBD1. This CDR3 is 15 amino acids long. Germline CDR1 is SGHNT and CDR2 is YENEEA. V was clipped by 5 bases and J by 2 bases; unmatched bases: 4. The CDR3 loop is CASSPGTGPYNEQFF. CDR3 nucleotides: TGTGCCAGCAGCCCCGGGACAGGGCCCTACAATGAGCAGTTCTTC.

The V and J genes are TRBV7-2 and TRBJ2-1, with D possibly being TRBD1 (5 bases). Deletions cut 5 bases from V and 7 bases from J, with 15 bases between. The germline CDR1 and CDR2 sequences are SGHTA and FQGNSA. The CDR3 totals 14 residues. CDR3 DNA: TGTGCCAGCAGCAAAGCCAGGACACCTAATGAGCAGTTCTTC. Encoded protein: CASSKARTPNEQFF.

This chain links TRBV5-1 with TRBJ1-2, with no clear D. The CDR3 length is 17 residues. CDR1 is SGHRS, CDR2 YFSETQ, per germline. V was trimmed by 1 base and J by 4 bases, leaving 20 bases between them. CDR3 residues: CASSLLPSDKFLYGYTF. The DNA for the CDR3 is TGCGCCAGCAGCTTGCTTCCCAGCGACAAGTTCCTCTATGGCTACACCTTC.

This clone has only one observation. The chain is built from TRBV7-8 and TRBJ1-5, with D unclear. The CDR3 is 12 residues long. Trimming stripped 4 bases from V and 11 bases from J, with 12 bases between. From germline, CDR1 is SGHVS and CDR2 FQNEAQ. CDR3 residues: CASSSRGGSQHF. The CDR3 nucleotides are TGTGCCAGCAGCTCCAGAGGTGGGTCCCAGCATTTT.

This rearrangement joins TRBV19 to TRBJ1-6, with 12 nucleotides matching TRBD1. V lost 6 bases to trimming and J lost 0 bases; unmatched junction nucleotides: 9. Germline assignment: CDR1 LNHDA and CDR2 SQIVND (reference sequence). The CDR3 extends over 19 amino acids. CDR3 bases: TGTGCCAGTAGCAGATGGGGACAGGGGGCTTTCTCCTATAATTCACCCCTCCACTTT. This gives the protein CASSRWGQGAFSYNSPLHF.

This clone counts as medium-sized. The genes are TRBV7-6 and TRBJ1-1, with a weak D call TRBD1 (5 bases). V gave up 5 bases and J gave up 9 bases, with 16 bases separating them. The germline V gene has CDR1 SGHVS and CDR2 FNYEAQ. This CDR3 has 13 residues. DNA for the CDR3: TGTGCCAGCAGCGCAGAGACGGGGGTTAAAGCTTTCTTT. Protein: CASSAETGVKAFF.